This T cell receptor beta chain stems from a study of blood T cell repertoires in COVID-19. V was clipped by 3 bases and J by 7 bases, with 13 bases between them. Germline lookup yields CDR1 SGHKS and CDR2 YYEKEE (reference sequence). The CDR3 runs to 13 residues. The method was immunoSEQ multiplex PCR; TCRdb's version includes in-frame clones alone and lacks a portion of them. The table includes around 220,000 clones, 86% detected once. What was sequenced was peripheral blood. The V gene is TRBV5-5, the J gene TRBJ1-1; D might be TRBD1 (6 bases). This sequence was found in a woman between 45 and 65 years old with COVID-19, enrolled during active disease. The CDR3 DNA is TGTGCCAGCAGCTACCGACAGGTGGTTGAAGCTTTCTTT. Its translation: CASSYRQVVEAFF.